This T cell receptor (beta chain) was sequenced during a study of T cell responses to AZD1222 COVID-19 vaccine. Broader study findings: Of the AZD1222 recipients, only five to seven were seropositive at baseline. White British ancestry dominated among donors, who included more females, and clonal diversity was possibly underestimated.

A word on this clone: Its antigen remains unidentified.

Generated by immunoSEQ multiplex PCR, the TCRdb table keeps only in-frame clones and is missing some. The table records about 110,000 clones, around nine tenths of them present only once. The sequence was obtained from an adult in good health. This specimen was peripheral blood, taken on day 0 of MenACWY control vaccination.

CDR3 nucleotides: TGTGCCAGCAGTTACGACGGTGAAGCTAACTATGGCTACACCTTC. Amino acids: CASSYDGEANYGYTF. The chain couples TRBV25-1 to TRBJ1-2; D call uncertain. Germline CDR1 and CDR2: MGHDK and SYGVNS. The CDR3 consists of 15 residues. V was trimmed by 5 bases and J by 0 bases, leaving 13 bases between them.